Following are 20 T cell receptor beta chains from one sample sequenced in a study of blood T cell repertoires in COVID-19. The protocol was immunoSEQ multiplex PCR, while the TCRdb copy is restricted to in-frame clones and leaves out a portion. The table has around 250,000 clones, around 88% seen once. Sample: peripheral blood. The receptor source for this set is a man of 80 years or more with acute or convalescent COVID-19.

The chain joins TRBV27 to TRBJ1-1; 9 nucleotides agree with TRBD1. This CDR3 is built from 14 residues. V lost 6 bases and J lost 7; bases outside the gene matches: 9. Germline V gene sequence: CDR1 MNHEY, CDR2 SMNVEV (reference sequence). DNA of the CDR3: TGTGCCAGCAGCCCTCGGGTGACAGGGGGTGAAGCTTTCTTT. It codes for CASSPRVTGGEAFF.

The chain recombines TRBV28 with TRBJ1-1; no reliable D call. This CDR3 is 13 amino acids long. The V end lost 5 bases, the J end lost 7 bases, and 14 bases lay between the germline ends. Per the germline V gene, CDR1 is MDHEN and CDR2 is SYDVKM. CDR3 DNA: TGTGCCAGCAGTCCCCACCCCGGCGGTGAAGCTTTCTTT. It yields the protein CASSPHPGGEAFF.

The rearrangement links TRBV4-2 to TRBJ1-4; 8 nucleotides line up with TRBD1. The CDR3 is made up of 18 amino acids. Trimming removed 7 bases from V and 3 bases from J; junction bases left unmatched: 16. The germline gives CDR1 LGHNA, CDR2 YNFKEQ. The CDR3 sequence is CASTLGGQGAQANEKLFF. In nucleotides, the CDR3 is TGTGCCAGCACCCTAGGAGGGCAGGGGGCGCAGGCTAATGAAAAACTGTTTTTT.

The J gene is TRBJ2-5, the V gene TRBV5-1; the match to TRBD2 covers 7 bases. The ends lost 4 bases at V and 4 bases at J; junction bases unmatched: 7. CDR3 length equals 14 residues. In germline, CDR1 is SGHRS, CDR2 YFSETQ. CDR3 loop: CASSLGLEAETQYF. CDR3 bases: TGCGCCAGCAGCCTCGGACTAGAGGCAGAGACCCAGTACTTC.

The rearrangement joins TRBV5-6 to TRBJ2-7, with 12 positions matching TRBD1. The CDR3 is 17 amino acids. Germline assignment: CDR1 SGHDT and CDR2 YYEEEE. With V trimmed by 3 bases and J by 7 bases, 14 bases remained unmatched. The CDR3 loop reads CASSYRASGQGAKEQYF. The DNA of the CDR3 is TGTGCCAGCAGCTATAGGGCGTCGGGACAGGGGGCAAAAGAGCAGTACTTC.

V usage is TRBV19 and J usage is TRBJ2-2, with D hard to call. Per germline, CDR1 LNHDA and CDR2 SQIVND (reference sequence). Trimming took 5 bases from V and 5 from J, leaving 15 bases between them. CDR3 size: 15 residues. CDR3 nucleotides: TGTGCCAGTAGTGTGACTGTGGTCGGGACCGGGGAGCTGTTTTTT. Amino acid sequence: CASSVTVVGTGELFF.

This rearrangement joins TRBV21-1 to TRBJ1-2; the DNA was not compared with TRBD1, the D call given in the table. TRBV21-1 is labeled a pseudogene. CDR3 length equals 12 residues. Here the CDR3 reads CASSGTGHGYTF. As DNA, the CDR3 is TGTGCCAGCAGCGGGACAGGTCATGGCTACACCTTC.

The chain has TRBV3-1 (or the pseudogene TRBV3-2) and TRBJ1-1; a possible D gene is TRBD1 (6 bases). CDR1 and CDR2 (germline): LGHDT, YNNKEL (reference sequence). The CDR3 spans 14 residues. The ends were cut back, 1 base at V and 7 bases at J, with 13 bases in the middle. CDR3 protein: CASSQVAGVGEAFF. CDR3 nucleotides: TGTGCCAGCAGCCAAGTGGCAGGGGTGGGTGAAGCTTTCTTT.

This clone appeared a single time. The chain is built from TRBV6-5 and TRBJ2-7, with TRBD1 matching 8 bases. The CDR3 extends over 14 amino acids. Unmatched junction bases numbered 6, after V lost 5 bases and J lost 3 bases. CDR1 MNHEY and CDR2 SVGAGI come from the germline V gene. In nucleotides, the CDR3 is TGTGCCAGCAGTCTCGGGACAGGATACTACGAGCAGTACTTC. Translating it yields CASSLGTGYYEQYF.

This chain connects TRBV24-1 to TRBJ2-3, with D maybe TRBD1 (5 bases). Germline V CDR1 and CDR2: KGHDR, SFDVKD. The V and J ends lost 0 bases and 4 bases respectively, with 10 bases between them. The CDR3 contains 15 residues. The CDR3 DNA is TGTGCCACCAGTGATTTGGGTCAGGGCGCAGATACGCAGTATTTT. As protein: CATSDLGQGADTQYF.

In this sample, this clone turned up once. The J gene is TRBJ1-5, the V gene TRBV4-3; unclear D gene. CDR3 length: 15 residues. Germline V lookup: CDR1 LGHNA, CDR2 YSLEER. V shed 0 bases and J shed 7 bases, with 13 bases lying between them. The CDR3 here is CASSQEARLGQPQHF. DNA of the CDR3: TGCGCCAGCAGCCAAGAGGCTAGGTTAGGACAGCCCCAGCATTTT.

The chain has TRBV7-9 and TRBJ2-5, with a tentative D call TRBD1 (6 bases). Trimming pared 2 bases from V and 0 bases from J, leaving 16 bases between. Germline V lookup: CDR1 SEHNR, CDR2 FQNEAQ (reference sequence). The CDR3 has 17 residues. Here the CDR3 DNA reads TGTGCCAGCAGCTTAAGTCGGGGACACCTGTACCAAGAGACCCAGTACTTC. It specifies CASSLSRGHLYQETQYF.

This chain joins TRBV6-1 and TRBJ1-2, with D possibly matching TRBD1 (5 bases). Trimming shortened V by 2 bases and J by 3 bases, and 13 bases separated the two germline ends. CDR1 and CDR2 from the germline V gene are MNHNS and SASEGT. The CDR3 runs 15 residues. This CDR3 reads CASSEWQGDYYGYTF. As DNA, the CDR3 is TGTGCCAGCAGTGAATGGCAGGGTGATTACTATGGCTACACCTTC.

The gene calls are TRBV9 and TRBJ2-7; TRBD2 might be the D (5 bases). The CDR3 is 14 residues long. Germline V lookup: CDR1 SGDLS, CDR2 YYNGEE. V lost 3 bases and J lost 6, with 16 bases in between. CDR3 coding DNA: TGTGCCAGCAGCGCCCGGACTTGGGATCTCGAGCAGTACTTC. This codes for CASSARTWDLEQYF.

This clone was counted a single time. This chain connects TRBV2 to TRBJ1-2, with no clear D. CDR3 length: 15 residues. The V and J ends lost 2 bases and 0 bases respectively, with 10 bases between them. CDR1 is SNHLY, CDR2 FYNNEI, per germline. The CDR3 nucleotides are TGTGCCAGCAGTGAAATACTACTATCTAACTATGGCTACACCTTC. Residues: CASSEILLSNYGYTF.

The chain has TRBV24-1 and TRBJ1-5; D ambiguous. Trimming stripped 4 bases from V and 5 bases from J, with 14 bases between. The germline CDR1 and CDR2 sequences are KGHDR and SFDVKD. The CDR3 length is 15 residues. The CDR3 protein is CATSDPTDIHQPQHF. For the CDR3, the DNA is TGTGCCACCAGTGACCCCACAGATATCCATCAGCCCCAGCATTTT.

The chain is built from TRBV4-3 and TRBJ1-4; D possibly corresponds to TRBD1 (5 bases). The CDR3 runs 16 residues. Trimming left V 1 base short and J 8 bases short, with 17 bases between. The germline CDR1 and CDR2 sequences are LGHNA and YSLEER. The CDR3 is CASSQGGGEGSEKLFF. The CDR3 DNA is TGCGCCAGCAGCCAAGGTGGAGGGGAGGGGAGCGAAAAACTGTTTTTT.

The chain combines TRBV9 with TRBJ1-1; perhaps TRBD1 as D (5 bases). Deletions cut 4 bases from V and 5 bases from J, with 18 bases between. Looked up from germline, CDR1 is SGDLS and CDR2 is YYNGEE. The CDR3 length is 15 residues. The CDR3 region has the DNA TGTGCCAGCAGCCCTCGAGGACAAGGGGATACTGAAGCTTTCTTT. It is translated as CASSPRGQGDTEAFF. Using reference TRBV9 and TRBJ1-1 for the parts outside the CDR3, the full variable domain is DSGVTQTPKHLITATGQRVTLRCSPRSGDLSVYWYQQSLDQGLQFLIQYYNGEERAKGNILERFSAQQFPDLHSELNLSSLELGDSALYFCASSPRGQGDTEAFFGQGTRLTVV.

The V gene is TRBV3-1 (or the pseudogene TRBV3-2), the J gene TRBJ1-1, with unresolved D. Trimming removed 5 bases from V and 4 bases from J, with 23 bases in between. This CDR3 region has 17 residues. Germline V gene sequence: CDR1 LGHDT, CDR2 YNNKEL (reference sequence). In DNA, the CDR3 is TGTGCCAGCAGCGGCAGCGGAGGGTCAGGCCCAGGCACTGAAGCTTTCTTT. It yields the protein CASSGSGGSGPGTEAFF.

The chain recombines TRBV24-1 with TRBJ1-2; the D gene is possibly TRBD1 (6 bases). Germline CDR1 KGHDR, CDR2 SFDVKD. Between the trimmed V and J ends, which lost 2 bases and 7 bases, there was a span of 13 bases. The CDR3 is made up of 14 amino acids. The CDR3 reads CATSDSATGTGYTF. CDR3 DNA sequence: TGTGCCACCAGTGATTCCGCAACAGGGACTGGCTACACCTTC.